This T cell receptor beta chain stems from a study of blood T cell repertoires in COVID-19. The germline V gene has CDR1 SGHDT and CDR2 YYEEEE. The CDR3 totals 13 residues. The V and J ends lost 3 bases and 7 bases respectively, with 13 bases between them. Clones were read by immunoSEQ multiplex PCR, and TCRdb kept only the in-frame ones, dropping some. The sample lists around 160,000 clones; over 75% were seen once. The clonotype originates from a human donor in a cohort sampled during active COVID-19. Sequencing used peripheral blood. The rearrangement links TRBV5-6 to TRBJ1-2; D remains ambiguous. Here the CDR3 DNA reads TGTGCCAGCAGCTCTCTAAATGGAGCTGGCTACACCTTC. It translates to CASSSLNGAGYTF.